A single TCR beta chain is shown here with its context. This sample's time point: baseline, week 1 (first vaccination visit). Treatment noted: pre-vaccination baseline after standard-of-care therapy. Per the germline V gene, CDR1 is SGHRS and CDR2 is YFSETQ. This CDR3 is 15 amino acids long. Deletions cut 5 bases from V and 0 bases from J, with 11 bases between. The record originates from a study of a mutant IDH1 vaccine in newly diagnosed glioma. Profiled with immunoSEQ multiplex PCR; TCRdb holds only in-frame clones, not every one. The data contain over 25,000 clones, roughly nine tenths of them singletons.

The origin of this receptor is a woman aged 40 to 55 with glioma. The sequences come from PBMCs, collected from a glioma patient treated with radiotherapy, temozolomide or both. The chain uses TRBV5-1 and TRBJ1-4, with no clear D. CDR3 region: CASSSRLATNEKLFF. CDR3 bases: TGCGCCAGCAGTTCCAGACTTGCAACTAATGAAAAACTGTTTTTT.